The rows below give T cell receptor beta chains drawn from one sample of a study of CD8+ T cells in alopecia areata. TCRdb's copy holds only in-frame clones and misses some; the assay was immunoSEQ multiplex PCR. Among around 140,000 clones, 54% were seen once, and the ten largest hold more than 15%. The sequences come from CD8+ T cells sorted from blood, collected at week 4, from a patient treated with tofacitinib. These receptors all come from a human donor with alopecia areata. CDR3s include the opening cysteine and the closing phenylalanine or tryptophan. D genes are given only for firm matches. The size entry is marked missing in some rows and otherwise reads once, few, many or a size class.

CDR3nt | CDR3aa | abundance | j_gene | d_gene | v_gene
TGTGCCAGCAGTTTGGGCGGGACAAATGAAAAACTGTTTTTT | CASSLGGTNEKLFF | NA | TRBJ1-4 | NA | TRBV27
TGCAGCGTTGAAGATTGGAGGAGCGGGGGGGCCGAGTGGGAGACCCAGTACTTC | CSVEDWRSGGAEWETQYF | NA | TRBJ2-5 | TRBD2 | TRBV29-1
TGTGCCAGCAGCTTAGCCTCCGGGACAGTAAACTATGGCTACACCTTC | CASSLASGTVNYGYTF | NA | TRBJ1-2 | TRBD1 | TRBV13
TGTGCCAGCAGCCCCAGCGGGACAGGGGTCTATGGCTACACCTTC | CASSPSGTGVYGYTF | NA | TRBJ1-2 | TRBD1 | TRBV7-2
TGTGCCATCAGTGAACCCAGGGGAGCCGGGGAGCTGTTTTTT | CAISEPRGAGELFF | NA | TRBJ2-2 | NA | TRBV10-3
TGTGCCAGTAGTATAAATCGGAAGGATCACGAGCAGTACTTC | CASSINRKDHEQYF | NA | TRBJ2-7 | NA | TRBV19
TGTGCCAGCAGCCTGGGACAGGGGGCCTCGAGTGGCTACACCTTC | CASSLGQGASSGYTF | NA | TRBJ1-2 | TRBD1 | TRBV7-9
TGTGCTAGTGGTTTGTTGCCTGAGGGTAACGGCTACACCTTC | CASGLLPEGNGYTF | NA | TRBJ1-2 | NA | TRBV12-5
TGCGCCAGCAGCCAATTTGGGTCCACTGAAGCTTTCTTT | CASSQFGSTEAFF | NA | TRBJ1-1 | NA | TRBV4-3
TGTGCCAGCATGGCAGTATCCTACACCGGGGAGCTGTTTTTT | CASMAVSYTGELFF | once | TRBJ2-2 | NA | TRBV2
TGTGCCAGCATCGGACGGGGGGGCCAACACGAGCAGTACTTC | CASIGRGGQHEQYF | few | TRBJ2-7 | TRBD2 | TRBV25-1
TGTGCCATCAGTGAAATTCAGGGAGAGGCCAAAAACATTCAGTACTTC | CAISEIQGEAKNIQYF | NA | TRBJ2-4 | NA | TRBV10-3
TGTGCCAGCAGCTTAGCGGGGACAGGGAAAGTAACTGAAGCTTTCTTT | CASSLAGTGKVTEAFF | NA | TRBJ1-1 | TRBD1 | TRBV7-2
TGTGCCTGGAGTGTGACCGGGCCCCTCTTCTCCTACGAGCAGTACTTC | CAWSVTGPLFSYEQYF | NA | TRBJ2-7 | NA | TRBV30
TGTGCCTGGAGTACTAGCGGGGGGTTGTACGAGCAGTACTTC | CAWSTSGGLYEQYF | NA | TRBJ2-7 | TRBD2 | TRBV30
TGTGCCTGGACTACCGGGACAGGGGGCGTTGAGACCCAGTACTTC | CAWTTGTGGVETQYF | few | TRBJ2-5 | TRBD1 | TRBV30
TGTGCCAGCAGCCAAACAGGGGGGTCCTACGAGCAGTACTTC | CASSQTGGSYEQYF | NA | TRBJ2-7 | TRBD1 | TRBV7-2
TGTGCCAGCAGCCCAGGACAGGGAAGGGTGCAGTACTTC | CASSPGQGRVQYF | few | TRBJ2-7 | TRBD1 | TRBV13
TGTGCCAGTAGTATAGATCCCACAGATACGCAGTATTTT | CASSIDPTDTQYF | few | TRBJ2-3 | NA | TRBV19
TGTGCCAGCACTGGGGCCAACGTCCTGACTTTC | CASTGANVLTF | NA | TRBJ2-6 | NA | TRBV7-8
TGCAGCGTTGAGCCGGGTAAAGGGTATGGCTACACCTTC | CSVEPGKGYGYTF | NA | TRBJ1-2 | NA | TRBV29-1
TGTGCCAGCAGTGAATGGTTCACGGAGAACACCGGGGAGCTGTTTTTT | CASSEWFTENTGELFF | NA | TRBJ2-2 | NA | TRBV25-1
TGTGCCAGCTCACCGTCTCTTGGCGGGGGGGATTTCTACGAGCAGTACTTC | CASSPSLGGGDFYEQYF | NA | TRBJ2-7 | TRBD2 | TRBV18
TGTGCCAGCAATCAGGACAGCGGATGGGGAGGCTACAATGAGCAGTTCTTC | CASNQDSGWGGYNEQFF | NA | TRBJ2-1 | NA | TRBV2
TGTGCCTGGAGTGTACACCGAGGACAGTACGAGCAGTACTTC | CAWSVHRGQYEQYF | NA | TRBJ2-7 | NA | TRBV30
TGTGCCAGCAGTGCCGGGTCCTACGAGCAGTACTTC | CASSAGSYEQYF | NA | TRBJ2-7 | NA | TRBV25-1
TGTGCCAGCAGTTTACTGGGGGGACGGTTGGGCTACACCTTC | CASSLLGGRLGYTF | NA | TRBJ1-2 | NA | TRBV27
TGTGCCAGCGACAGGCAAGGGTCACCCCTCCACTTT | CASDRQGSPLHF | NA | TRBJ1-6 | NA | TRBV5-6
TGTGCCAGCAGTTTATCCCTCCGGGGGGGAACTGAAGCTTTCTTT | CASSLSLRGGTEAFF | NA | TRBJ1-1 | NA | TRBV27
TGTGCCACTAGCGGGGGGGCCGACACCGGGGAGCTGTTTTTT | CATSGGADTGELFF | NA | TRBJ2-2 | TRBD2 | TRBV19
TGTGCCAGCAGCGTATGGGAGGGGCGGGGTGAAAAACTGTTTTTT | CASSVWEGRGEKLFF | NA | TRBJ1-4 | NA | TRBV9
TGCGCCAGCAGCCAGCTCGATAGCGGGGAGCTGTTTTTT | CASSQLDSGELFF | NA | TRBJ2-2 | NA | TRBV4-1
TGTGCCAGCAGAGGACAGGGGTTGTACAATCAGCCCCAGCATTTT | CASRGQGLYNQPQHF | NA | TRBJ1-5 | TRBD1 | TRBV2
TGTGCCAGCAGTCTCAATGAGCAGTTCTTC | CASSLNEQFF | few | TRBJ2-1 | NA | TRBV6-6
TGCAGCGTTGGGTCAGGGGGCGGGGAGCTGTTTTTT | CSVGSGGGELFF | NA | TRBJ2-2 | TRBD1 | TRBV29-1
TGTGCCAGCGACGTGACAGGCGAGCCCGCTAACTATGGCTACACCTTC | CASDVTGEPANYGYTF | once | TRBJ1-2 | NA | TRBV2
TGTGCCAGCAGCACCCGACAGGGGATCAGGACTGAAGCTTTCTTT | CASSTRQGIRTEAFF | NA | TRBJ1-1 | TRBD1 | TRBV11-2
TGTGCCAGCAGCAGGGACCCTCGGCACGAAAAACTGTTTTTT | CASSRDPRHEKLFF | NA | TRBJ1-4 | NA | TRBV7-9
TGTGCCAGCAGTTTAGCGGGACAAACTTTCTACGAGCAGTACTTC | CASSLAGQTFYEQYF | NA | TRBJ2-7 | NA | TRBV27
TGTGCCAGCAGTTACTCGATGGCGATGGACGGGGAGCTGTTTTTT | CASSYSMAMDGELFF | NA | TRBJ2-2 | NA | TRBV6-5
TGCAGCGCCTCCCCCCCGGCAGGCGCCTCCCCAGATACGCAGTATTTT | CSASPPAGASPDTQYF | NA | TRBJ2-3 | NA | TRBV29-1
TGTGCCAGCGGAGAACAAGAGACCCAGTACTTC | CASGEQETQYF | NA | TRBJ2-5 | NA | TRBV6-5
TGTGCCACCAGCAGAGTAACTAGCGGGGGCTTTATCTCCTACAATGAGCAGTTCTTC | CATSRVTSGGFISYNEQFF | NA | TRBJ2-1 | TRBD2 | TRBV15
TGTGCCAGCAGCCCTGACAGTCTCGAGCAGTACTTC | CASSPDSLEQYF | many | TRBJ2-7 | NA | TRBV27
TGCGCCAGCAGCTTGGCGGCCAAGTTCTCCTACGAGCAGTACTTC | CASSLAAKFSYEQYF | NA | TRBJ2-7 | NA | TRBV5-1
TGTGCCAGCAGTTTGACGGCGGCTTTCTTT | CASSLTAAFF | NA | TRBJ1-1 | NA | TRBV27
TGTGCCTGGAGTGTAGGAATAGCCGGACAGAGAGGTACTGAAGCTTTCTTT | CAWSVGIAGQRGTEAFF | few | TRBJ1-1 | NA | TRBV30